The 20 T cell receptor beta chains below were found in one sample sequenced in a study of T cell changes during pregnancy in multiple sclerosis. Sequenced by immunoSEQ multiplex PCR; TCRdb stores in-frame clones only, minus some. The data show 40,000 to 50,000 clones, around 92% seen once. The sequencing here drew on CD4+ T cells from peripheral blood mononuclear cells, taken after pregnancy. Source of these receptors: a female donor in good health, enrolled as a control in a pregnancy study.

This rearrangement joins TRBV7-9 to TRBJ2-3, with 9 bases lining up with TRBD2. The trim removed 5 bases at V and 3 bases at J, leaving 6 bases unmatched. This CDR3 is 15 amino acids long. The V gene's germline CDR1 is SEHNR and CDR2 FQNEAQ (reference sequence). CDR3 sequence reads: CASSPRAGGTDTQYF. CDR3 nucleotide sequence: TGTGCCAGCAGCCCCCGAGCGGGAGGTACAGATACGCAGTATTTT.

The chain recombines TRBV28 with TRBJ2-7, with TRBD1 matching over 8 bases. J lost 4 bases, V lost 6 bases, and 14 bases had no gene match. Germline CDR1 MDHEN, CDR2 SYDVKM. CDR3 length: 16 amino acids. The CDR3 DNA reads as TGTGCCAGCAGACCTGGGACAGGTAGGAACCGTTACGAGCAGTACTTC. This gives the protein CASRPGTGRNRYEQYF.

The chain carries TRBV19 and TRBJ2-1; D is perhaps TRBD2 (6 bases). Trimming pared 5 bases from V and 0 bases from J, leaving 8 bases between. This CDR3 has 14 amino acids. Germline CDR1 and CDR2: LNHDA and SQIVND (reference sequence). CDR3 loop: CASSRERSYNEQFF. Written as DNA, the CDR3 is TGTGCCAGTAGTCGGGAGCGCTCCTACAATGAGCAGTTCTTC.

This chain uses TRBV29-1 with TRBJ2-3; TRBD2 matches 12 bases. Germline lookup yields CDR1 SQVTM and CDR2 ANQGSEA. There are 16 residues in the CDR3. The ends lost 4 bases at V and 0 bases at J; junction bases unmatched: 5. CDR3 in amino acids: CSVGLGTSGSTDTQYF. Here the CDR3 DNA reads TGCAGCGTTGGCCTAGGGACTAGCGGGAGCACAGATACGCAGTATTTT.

The table lists this clone with a few counts. The genes are TRBV29-1 and TRBJ2-2; weak D call: TRBD2 (7 bases). This CDR3 has 13 amino acids. Germline V gives CDR1 SQVTM, CDR2 ANQGSEA. V lost 6 bases to trimming and J lost 8 bases, with 16 bases between them. This CDR3 reads CSVEGGGTGELFF. In DNA form, the CDR3 reads TGCAGCGTCGAGGGGGGGGGAACGGGGGAGCTGTTTTTT.

V is TRBV5-1 and J is TRBJ1-1, with D maybe TRBD1 (6 bases). This CDR3 is 13 amino acids long. CDR1 is SGHRS and CDR2 is YFSETQ in the germline V gene. The V end lost 1 base, the J end lost 7 bases, and 11 bases lay between the germline ends. In DNA form, the CDR3 reads TGCGCCAGCAGCTTGACTACAGGGTTTGAAGCTTTCTTT. This sequence encodes CASSLTTGFEAFF.

The rearrangement uses TRBV28 and TRBJ1-4; D remains ambiguous. Germline CDR1 MDHEN, CDR2 SYDVKM. The CDR3 spans 15 residues. Trimming took off 6 bases at V and 5 bases at J, with 16 bases between the two ends. This CDR3 reads CASRGSWRNNEKLFF. For the CDR3, the DNA is TGTGCCAGCAGAGGAAGTTGGAGGAACAATGAAAAACTGTTTTTT.

This clone showed up just once. V gene TRBV7-2 combines with J gene TRBJ2-5; D uncertain. This CDR3 spans 15 amino acids. The V end lost 7 bases, the J end lost 7 bases, and 22 bases lay between the germline ends. Germline CDR1 SGHTA, CDR2 FQGNSA. The CDR3 DNA reads as TGTGCCAGCACCCTAACGTCTGGCTTCCCGGGGACCCAGTACTTC. Translation gives CASTLTSGFPGTQYF. Together with reference TRBV7-2 and TRBJ2-5, the CDR3 gives the full variable domain: GAGVSQSPSNKVTEKGKDVELRCDPISGHTALYWYRQSLGQGLEFLIYFQGNSAPDKSGLPSDRFSAERTGGSVSTLTIQRTQQEDSAVYLCASTLTSGFPGTQYFGPGTRLLVL.

The chain combines TRBV19 with TRBJ2-3; TRBD2 agrees at 11 bases. Trimming removed 0 bases from V and 2 bases from J; junction bases left unmatched: 1. Germline V gene sequence: CDR1 LNHDA, CDR2 SQIVND (reference sequence). The CDR3 extends over 16 amino acids. The CDR3 region has the DNA TGTGCCAGTAGTATAGAACTAGCGGGAGCCACAGATACGCAGTATTTT. This sequence encodes CASSIELAGATDTQYF.

This clone was recorded a few times. The CDR3 region has the DNA TGTGCCAGTACCTTGTCGCGTAGCAATCAGCCCCAGCATTTT. It translates to CASTLSRSNQPQHF. This chain links TRBV19 with TRBJ1-5; D gene ambiguous. Germline values: CDR1 LNHDA, CDR2 SQIVND (reference sequence). V was clipped by 7 bases and J by 0 bases, with 10 bases between them. The CDR3 loop spans 14 amino acids.

This chain uses TRBV14 with TRBJ2-7, with 9 positions matching TRBD1. This CDR3 comprises 15 residues. V was clipped by 4 bases and J by 7 bases; unmatched bases: 11. Germline lookup yields CDR1 SGHDN and CDR2 FVKESK. The CDR3 DNA reads as TGTGCCAGCAGCCGTTACAGGGGGCTACTGCGGGAGCAGTACTTC. Residues: CASSRYRGLLREQYF. The full variable domain, rest sourced from reference TRBV14 and TRBJ2-7, is EAGVTQFPSHSVIEKGQTVTLRCDPISGHDNLYWYRRVMGKEIKFLLHFVKESKQDESGMPNNRFLAERTGGTYSTLKVQPAELEDSGVYFCASSRYRGLLREQYFGPGTRLTVT.

The V and J genes are TRBV7-2 and TRBJ2-5; 9 nucleotides align to TRBD1. Germline V gene sequence: CDR1 SGHTA, CDR2 FQGNSA. With V trimmed by 5 bases and J by 7 bases, 5 bases remained unmatched. CDR3 length: 13 amino acids. The DNA for the CDR3 is TGTGCCAGCAGCAGTGGACAGGGGCGGACCCAGTACTTC. As protein: CASSSGQGRTQYF.

The rearrangement joins TRBV28 to TRBJ2-7; TRBD1 might be the D (6 bases). V was pared by 7 bases and J by 2 bases, with 9 bases between. Germline V CDR1 and CDR2: MDHEN, SYDVKM. This CDR3 spans 12 amino acids. The CDR3 DNA reads TGTGCCAGCAATAACAGGGCCTACGAGCAGTACTTC. Amino acids: CASNNRAYEQYF. Together with reference TRBV28 and TRBJ2-7, the CDR3 gives the full variable domain: DVKVTQSSRYLVKRTGEKVFLECVQDMDHENMFWYRQDPGLGLRLIYFSYDVKMKEKGDIPEGYSVSREKKERFSLILESASTNQTSMYLCASNNRAYEQYFGPGTRLTVT.

This clone occurred a few times. The CDR3 DNA follows: TGTGCCACCAGCAGCGACAGGGAAAACATTCAGTACTTC. Translation: CATSSDRENIQYF. This chain connects TRBV15 to TRBJ2-4; TRBD1 aligns across 7 bases. The CDR3 has 13 residues. Trimming took 3 bases from V and 5 from J; bases not matched to a gene: 1. Germline V lookup: CDR1 LNHNV, CDR2 YYDKDF (reference sequence).

The rearrangement joins TRBV19 to TRBJ2-7, with D tentatively TRBD2 (5 bases). With 5 bases removed from V and 0 bases from J, the gap between germline ends came to 11 bases. This CDR3 has 14 residues. The germline gives CDR1 LNHDA, CDR2 SQIVND (reference sequence). CDR3 nucleotides: TGTGCCAGTAGTCGGGGTAAGCACTCCTACGAGCAGTACTTC. As protein: CASSRGKHSYEQYF. Full variable domain (outside the CDR3, taken from reference TRBV19 and TRBJ2-7): DGGITQSPKYLFRKEGQNVTLSCEQNLNHDAMYWYRQDPGQGLRLIYYSQIVNDFQKGDIAEGYSVSREKKESFPLTVTSAQKNPTAFYLCASSRGKHSYEQYFGPGTRLTVT.

This clone was observed a handful of times. The V and J genes are TRBV6-1 and TRBJ1-1; D remains ambiguous. The CDR3 has 13 residues. Germline CDR1 reads MNHNS; CDR2 reads SASEGT. Trimming removed 6 bases from V and 0 bases from J, with 8 bases in between. For the CDR3, the DNA is TGTGCCAGCAGCCAGTTCATGAACACTGAAGCTTTCTTT. Residues: CASSQFMNTEAFF.

The gene calls are TRBV7-6 and TRBJ2-5; 12 nucleotides align to TRBD2. The V segment lost 6 bases and the J segment 2 bases; nucleotides outside the gene matches: 4. The germline CDR1 and CDR2 sequences are SGHVS and FNYEAQ. The CDR3 sequence is 15 residues long. This CDR3 is CASRNGLAGQETQYF. The CDR3 DNA is TGTGCCAGCAGAAACGGACTAGCGGGACAAGAGACCCAGTACTTC.

This chain links TRBV6-1 with TRBJ2-1, with 7 nucleotides matching TRBD2. Looked up from germline, CDR1 is MNHNS and CDR2 is SASEGT. CDR3 length: 12 amino acids. The V gene end was trimmed by 7 bases and the J gene end by 8 bases; junction bases not matched to a gene: 5. Here the CDR3 reads CASTRGGDEQFF. The DNA of the CDR3 is TGTGCCAGCACGAGGGGAGGGGATGAGCAGTTCTTC.

CDR3 loop: CAISDKLDSTDTQYF. The CDR3 bases are TGTGCCATCAGTGACAAACTAGACAGCACAGATACGCAGTATTTT. The rearrangement links TRBV10-3 to TRBJ2-3; a possible D gene is TRBD2 (5 bases). The CDR3 contains 15 residues. V was pared by 3 bases and J by 0 bases, with 10 bases between. CDR1 ENHRY and CDR2 SYGVKD come from the germline V gene.

The rearrangement joins TRBV28 to TRBJ1-5; 9 bases fit TRBD1. This CDR3 is built from 16 residues. CDR1 and CDR2 from the germline V gene are MDHEN and SYDVKM. The V and J ends lost 4 bases and 4 bases, in that order; junction bases with no gene match: 8. The CDR3 DNA reads TGTGCCAGCAGTTCCTACAGGGGGCCATTGAATCAGCCCCAGCATTTT. As protein: CASSSYRGPLNQPQHF.